This is a list of T cell receptor beta chains from one sample in a study of T cell repertoires in cytomegalovirus infection. Their antigens remain unidentified. TCRdb used MiXCR to reprocess the reads, holding one entry per CDR3 protein. The data hold 550,000 to 850,000 distinct CDR3 sequences, with approximately 33% observed a single time. Sequences were derived from cultured PBMCs, sampled from culture after CMV antigen stimulation. The receptor set was obtained from a human donor in good health (CMV status not recorded). Some clones in this sample may be carry-over from other donors' samples. CDR3s include the opening cysteine and the closing phenylalanine or tryptophan. D genes are given only for firm matches. Clone size is shown for a subset of rows, as once, few, many or a class of expanded clone.

clone size	D gene	V gene	J gene	CDR3 protein	CDR3 DNA
.	.	TRBV12-3/TRBV12-4	TRBJ1-2	CASSFLGGYTF	TGTGCCAGCAGTTTCCTCGGTGGCTACACCTTC
few	.	TRBV7-2	TRBJ2-1	CASSPIRDTYNEQFF	TGTGCCAGCAGCCCTATTAGGGACACCTACAATGAGCAGTTCTTC
.	.	TRBV6-1	TRBJ2-7	CASRELGGDYEQYF	TGTGCCAGCAGGGAGTTGGGCGGTGACTACGAGCAGTACTTC
many	TRBD2	TRBV7-6	TRBJ2-7	CASSLRASGGQGPTKQYF	TGTGCCAGCAGCTTAAGGGCTAGCGGGGGCCAGGGGCCTACTAAGCAGTACTTC
.	.	TRBV20-1	TRBJ2-7	CSATETVNYEQYF	TGCAGTGCTACCGAGACAGTGAACTACGAGCAGTACTTC
.	TRBD2	TRBV20-1	TRBJ2-7	CSANSPSQRGVFEQYF	TGCAGTGCTAACAGCCCCTCCCAGCGGGGGGTGTTTGAGCAGTACTTC
few	TRBD2	TRBV5-6	TRBJ2-7	CASSPGLAQQYF	TGTGCCAGCAGCCCGGGACTAGCGCAGCAGTACTTC
.	.	TRBV24-1	TRBJ1-5	CATYRRGRGRNQPQHF	TGTGCCACCTACAGGCGGGGACGGGGTCGCAATCAGCCCCAGCATTTT
few	.	TRBV5-5	TRBJ1-2	CASSLWTANYGYTF	TGTGCCAGCAGCTTGTGGACCGCTAACTATGGCTACACCTTC
.	.	TRBV28	TRBJ1-5	CASSLQGMRQPQHF	TGTGCCAGCAGTTTGCAAGGGATGAGACAGCCCCAGCATTTT
.	.	TRBV3-1	TRBJ1-1	CASSQGRWASEAFF	TGTGCCAGCAGCCAAGGGAGGTGGGCCTCTGAAGCTTTCTTT
few	.	TRBV6-8	TRBJ2-1	CASTAWSHEQFF	TGTGCCAGCACGGCCTGGTCCCATGAGCAGTTCTTC
.	.	TRBV5-5	TRBJ2-5	CASSLGMLGPGTQYF	TGTGCCAGCAGCTTGGGGATGCTGGGGCCGGGGACCCAGTACTTC
few	.	TRBV12-3/TRBV12-4	TRBJ2-5	CASSLVLGETQYF	TGTGCCAGCAGTTTAGTCCTGGGGGAGACCCAGTACTTC
.	.	TRBV29-1	TRBJ2-1	CSVGLGTYNEQFF	TGCAGCGTTGGGCTAGGGACCTACAATGAGCAGTTCTTC
few	TRBD2	TRBV7-9	TRBJ2-1	CASSLFSGTVNEQFF	TGTGCCAGCAGCTTATTTAGCGGGACCGTCAATGAGCAGTTCTTC
.	.	TRBV3-1	TRBJ1-1	CASSHTSAGGEAFF	TGTGCCAGCAGCCACACGTCCGCCGGAGGTGAAGCTTTCTTT
.	.	TRBV19	TRBJ2-1	CASSSSAGNGYRDEQFF	TGTGCCAGTAGTTCCAGCGCCGGGAACGGGTACAGGGATGAGCAGTTCTTC
.	TRBD1	TRBV19	TRBJ2-4	CASSEAGGANIQYF	TGTGCCAGTAGTGAAGCAGGGGGTGCAAACATTCAGTACTTC
.	.	TRBV6-2/TRBV6-3	TRBJ1-1	CASRTLDRGLTTEAFF	TGTGCCAGCAGAACCCTCGACAGAGGTTTAACCACTGAAGCTTTCTTT
.	TRBD2	TRBV20-1	TRBJ2-5	CSAMVAGLTQETQYF	TGCAGTGCTATGGTGGCGGGACTAACGCAAGAGACCCAGTACTTC
.	.	TRBV27	TRBJ2-3	CASSYGLSSTDTQYF	TGTGCCAGCAGTTATGGCCTTTCTAGCACAGATACGCAGTATTTT
.	TRBD2	TRBV5-6	TRBJ2-5	CASSPGTTREETQYF	TGTGCCAGCAGCCCCGGGACTACCCGGGAAGAGACCCAGTACTTC
.	TRBD2	TRBV4-1	TRBJ2-3	CASSQEPGLPRDTQYF	TGCGCCAGCAGCCAAGAACCGGGACTACCCAGGGATACGCAGTATTTT
few	.	TRBV7-6	TRBJ1-1	CASSEDGNTEAFF	TGTGCCAGCAGCGAGGACGGGAACACTGAAGCTTTCTTT
.	.	TRBV20-1	TRBJ1-5	CSARDFKGPNQPQHF	TGCAGTGCTAGAGATTTTAAGGGGCCTAATCAGCCCCAGCATTTT
few	.	TRBV11-2	TRBJ2-5	CASSLIPGGQRPAETQYF	TGTGCCAGCAGCTTAATCCCCGGGGGGCAGCGGCCCGCGGAGACCCAGTACTTC
few	.	TRBV7-6	TRBJ1-1	CASSFTRDEAFF	TGTGCCAGCAGCTTTACTAGAGACGAAGCTTTCTTT
.	TRBD2	TRBV12-3/TRBV12-4	TRBJ2-1	CASSGLAGRRSYNEQFF	TGTGCCAGCAGTGGACTAGCGGGAAGGCGGTCCTACAATGAGCAGTTCTTC
many	TRBD1	TRBV7-6	TRBJ2-7	CASSPLSGTGAYEQYF	TGTGCCAGCAGCCCACTCTCCGGGACAGGGGCCTACGAGCAGTACTTC
.	.	TRBV20-1	TRBJ2-5	CSALSGDQETQYF	TGCAGTGCTTTGTCCGGGGACCAAGAGACCCAGTACTTC
.	.	TRBV11-2	TRBJ2-7	CASSLWSGELSYEQYF	TGTGCCAGCAGCTTGTGGTCTGGGGAATTATCCTACGAGCAGTACTTC
.	TRBD2	TRBV19	TRBJ2-7	CASSVGLADYEQYF	TGTGCCAGTAGCGTGGGACTAGCGGACTACGAGCAGTACTTC
few	.	TRBV27	TRBJ2-5	CASSVSPGWTQYF	TGTGCCAGCAGTGTCTCCCCGGGTTGGACCCAGTACTTC
few	.	TRBV7-8	TRBJ1-4	CASSPWGDKGDEKLFF	TGTGCCAGCAGCCCGTGGGGCGATAAGGGGGATGAAAAACTGTTTTTT